This is a list of T cell receptor beta chains from one sample in a study of technical replicates of blood from several donors. Clones were read by immunoSEQ multiplex PCR, and TCRdb kept only the in-frame ones, dropping some. The sample has approximately 12,000 clones; roughly 93% are singletons. Material for sequencing was PBMCs. These receptors all stem from a human donor in good health. Each CDR3 is given with its conserved first and last residue. D genes are given only for firm matches. Some rows have no size entry. The others give once, few or many, or a class for an expanded clone.

j_call,d_call,clone_size,v_call,cdr3_nt,cdr3_aa
TRBJ1-1,-,few,TRBV5-5,TGTGCCAGCAGCTTGGAAGGGAGACCCACTGAAGCTTTCTTT,CASSLEGRPTEAFF
TRBJ2-1,TRBD1,-,TRBV6-1,TGTGCCAGCAGTAGACAGGGATCCTACAATGAGCAGTTCTTC,CASSRQGSYNEQFF
TRBJ2-5,TRBD2,once,TRBV27,TGTGCCAGCAGTTCACGGACTAGCGGGAGGGCCGGAGAGACCCAGTACTTC,CASSSRTSGRAGETQYF
TRBJ1-1,-,-,TRBV27,TGTGCCAGCAGTTTATCCGGGACACTGGGAGCTTTCTTT,CASSLSGTLGAFF
TRBJ2-7,TRBD1,-,TRBV6-1,TGTGCCAGCCCCGCCAGGGGGCTATACGAGCAGTACTTC,CASPARGLYEQYF
TRBJ1-1,-,-,TRBV11-2,TGTGCCAGCAGCCCTGGGACGGGGGAAGGCACTGAAGCTTTCTTT,CASSPGTGEGTEAFF
TRBJ2-7,TRBD1,once,TRBV2,TGTGCCAGCAGTGAAGAAGGACAGGGGCCGAGCTCCTACGAGCAGTACTTC,CASSEEGQGPSSYEQYF
TRBJ2-3,-,-,TRBV28,TGTGCCAGCTCGACTGAAAGCACAGATACGCAGTATTTT,CASSTESTDTQYF
TRBJ2-7,TRBD1,-,TRBV7-9,TGTGCCAGCAGCGACCGGGACAGGGGCTCCTACGAGCAGTACTTC,CASSDRDRGSYEQYF
TRBJ2-2,-,-,TRBV5-6,TGTGCCACCCGTGGGGGACTGAACACCGGGGAGCTGTTTTTT,CATRGGLNTGELFF
TRBJ2-3,TRBD2,-,TRBV9,TGTGCCAGCAGCGTAGGTAGGACTAGCGGGAACGCGAAGACAGATACGCAGTATTTT,CASSVGRTSGNAKTDTQYF
TRBJ2-6,-,-,TRBV11-1,TGTGCCAGCAGCCAGAGCCGGAGCTGGGCCAACGTCCTGACTTTC,CASSQSRSWANVLTF
TRBJ2-3,TRBD2,-,TRBV27,TGTGCCAGCAGTCGGAAACCGGGACTAGCAGGCATTGGAGTTTTT,CASSRKPGLAGIGVF
TRBJ1-5,TRBD1,-,TRBV30,TGTGCCTGGAGCGGAAACGCAGGGGGCATCCCTAGCAATCAGCCCCAGCATTTT,CAWSGNAGGIPSNQPQHF
TRBJ2-7,-,-,TRBV11-2,TGTGCCAGCAGCATAGCGGGCAGGGGGCAGTACTTC,CASSIAGRGQYF
TRBJ2-1,TRBD2,-,TRBV5-1,TGCGCCAAATCGACGGGGCAGGGAGGGGAAGATGAGCAGTTCTTC,CAKSTGQGGEDEQFF
TRBJ2-4,-,-,TRBV28,TGTGCCAGCAGTTTCGGGCGGCTAGCGCAAGCCAAAAACATTCAGTACTTC,CASSFGRLAQAKNIQYF
TRBJ1-1,TRBD1,-,TRBV7-9,TGTGCCAGCAGCTTAGACAGGGGGAGGGACACTGAAGCTTTCTTT,CASSLDRGRDTEAFF
TRBJ2-1,TRBD2,-,TRBV11-1,TGTGCCAGCAGCTTAAGCGGGAGGGCGTACAATGAGCAGTTCTTC,CASSLSGRAYNEQFF
TRBJ2-3,TRBD2,-,TRBV11-2,TGTGCCAGCAGCTTAGAAGCGGGGCTAACTAGGGCCGATACGCAGTATTTT,CASSLEAGLTRADTQYF
TRBJ1-3,TRBD1,-,TRBV28,TGTGCCAGCAGCCCCCCCGGACAGGGGGCGGGAAACACCATATATTTT,CASSPPGQGAGNTIYF
TRBJ2-7,TRBD2,once,TRBV10-3,TGTGCCGGCGGGACTAGCGGCTACGAGCAGTACTTC,CAGGTSGYEQYF
TRBJ2-7,-,-,TRBV7-7,TGTGCCAGCAGCTTAAGCCCCACCTACGAGCAGTACTTC,CASSLSPTYEQYF
TRBJ2-1,-,-,TRBV4-1,TGCGCCAGCAGCCAAGAAATCCGCAGGGACAATGAGCAGTTCTTC,CASSQEIRRDNEQFF
TRBJ1-2,TRBD1,-,TRBV9,TGTGCCAGCAGCGGCACAGGGGGCTTCGACTATGGCTACACCTTC,CASSGTGGFDYGYTF
TRBJ2-2,TRBD2,-,TRBV4-2,TGTGCCAGCAGCCAAGAAGGGCCAGCGGGGACCACCGGGGAGCTGTTTTTT,CASSQEGPAGTTGELFF
TRBJ2-1,-,few,TRBV7-3,TGTGCCAGCAGCCCGTCTATGAGTGCCTCCTACAATGAGCAGTTCTTC,CASSPSMSASYNEQFF
TRBJ1-5,-,-,TRBV6-4,TGTGCCAGCAGTGTGTGGGAGGGTCAGCCCCAGCATTTT,CASSVWEGQPQHF
TRBJ1-1,TRBD1,-,TRBV6-4,TGTGCCAGCAGTGCAGGACAGGGTGGCGAAGCTTTCTTT,CASSAGQGGEAFF
TRBJ1-1,-,few,TRBV27,TGTGCCAGCAGTTTATCCACAGCACCCTACCCCAACGAGGGGGTGAACACTGAAGCTTTCTTT,CASSLSTAPYPNEGVNTEAFF
TRBJ2-4,-,-,TRBV7-8,TGTGCCAGCAGCTTAATCGGTGGGGCCTCCCACTTC,CASSLIGGASHF
TRBJ2-7,-,-,TRBV25-1,TGTGCCAGCCAGAGGGACAACTCCTACGAGCAGTACTTC,CASQRDNSYEQYF
TRBJ2-7,TRBD1,-,TRBV28,TGTGCCAGCAGTCAGGGACAGGCGGGGATATACGAGCAGTACTTC,CASSQGQAGIYEQYF
TRBJ1-5,TRBD1,-,TRBV27,TGTGCCAGCAGATCGGGACAGGGAAGCAATCAGCCCCAGCATTTT,CASRSGQGSNQPQHF
TRBJ1-4,TRBD1,-,TRBV28,TGTGCCAGCAGTTCCTTTACAGGGGCAAATGAAAAACTGTTTTTT,CASSSFTGANEKLFF
TRBJ2-2,-,-,TRBV29-1,TGCAGCGTTATTGGAGACGACGGGGAGCTGTTTTTT,CSVIGDDGELFF
TRBJ1-2,-,-,TRBV2,TGTGCCAGCAGTGAAGCGCTTACAGGCTATGGCTACACCTTC,CASSEALTGYGYTF
TRBJ1-2,-,once,TRBV19,TGTGCCAGTAGTTCGGAGGGTTCAGGTCAATATGGCTACACCTTC,CASSSEGSGQYGYTF
TRBJ2-7,TRBD2,-,TRBV27,TGTGCCAGCACCCCGGCTAGCGGGATCTCCTACGAGCAGTACTTC,CASTPASGISYEQYF
TRBJ2-1,TRBD2,-,TRBV29-1,TGCAGCGTTGACCCTAGCGGGTCCTACAATGAGCAGTTCTTC,CSVDPSGSYNEQFF